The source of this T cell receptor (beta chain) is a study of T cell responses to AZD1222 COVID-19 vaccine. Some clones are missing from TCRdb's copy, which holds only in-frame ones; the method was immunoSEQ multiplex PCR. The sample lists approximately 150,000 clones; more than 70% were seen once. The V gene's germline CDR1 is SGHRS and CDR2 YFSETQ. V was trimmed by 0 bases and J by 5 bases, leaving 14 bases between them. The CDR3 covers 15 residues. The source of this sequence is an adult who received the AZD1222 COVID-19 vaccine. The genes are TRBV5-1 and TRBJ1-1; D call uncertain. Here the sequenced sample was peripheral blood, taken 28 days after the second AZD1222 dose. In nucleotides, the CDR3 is TGCGCCAGCAGCTTGGATTGGACTGGCGGGACTGAAGCTTTCTTT. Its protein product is CASSLDWTGGTEAFF.